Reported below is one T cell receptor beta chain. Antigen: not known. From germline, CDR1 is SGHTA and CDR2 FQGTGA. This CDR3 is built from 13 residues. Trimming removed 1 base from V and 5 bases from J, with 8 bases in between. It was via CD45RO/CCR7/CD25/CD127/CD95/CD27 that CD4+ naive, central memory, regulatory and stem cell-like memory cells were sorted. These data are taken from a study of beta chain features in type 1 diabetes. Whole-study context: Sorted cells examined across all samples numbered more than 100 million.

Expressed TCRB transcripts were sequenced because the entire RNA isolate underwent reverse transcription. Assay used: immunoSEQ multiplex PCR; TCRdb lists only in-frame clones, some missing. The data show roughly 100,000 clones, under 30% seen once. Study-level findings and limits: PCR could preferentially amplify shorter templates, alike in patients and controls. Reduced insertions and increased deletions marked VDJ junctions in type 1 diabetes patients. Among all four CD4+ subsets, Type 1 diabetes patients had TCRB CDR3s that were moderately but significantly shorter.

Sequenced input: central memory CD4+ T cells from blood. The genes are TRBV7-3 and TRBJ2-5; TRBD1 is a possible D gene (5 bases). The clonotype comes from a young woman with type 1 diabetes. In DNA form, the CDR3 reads TGTGCCAGCAGCTTAAAGGGGTGGGAGACCCAGTACTTC. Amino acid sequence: CASSLKGWETQYF.